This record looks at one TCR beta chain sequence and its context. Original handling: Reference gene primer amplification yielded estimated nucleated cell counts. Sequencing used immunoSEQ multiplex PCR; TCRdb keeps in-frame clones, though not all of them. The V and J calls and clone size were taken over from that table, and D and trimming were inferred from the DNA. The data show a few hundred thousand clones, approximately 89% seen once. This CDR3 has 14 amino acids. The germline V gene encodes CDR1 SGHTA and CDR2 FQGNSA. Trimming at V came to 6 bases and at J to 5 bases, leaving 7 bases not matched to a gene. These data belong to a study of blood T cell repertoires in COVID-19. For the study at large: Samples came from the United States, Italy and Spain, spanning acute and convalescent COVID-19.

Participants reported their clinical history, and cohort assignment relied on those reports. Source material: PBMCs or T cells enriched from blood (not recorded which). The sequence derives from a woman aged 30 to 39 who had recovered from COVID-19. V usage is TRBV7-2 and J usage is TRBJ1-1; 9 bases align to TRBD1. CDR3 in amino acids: CASRTQGAPTEAFF. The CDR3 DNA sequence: TGTGCCAGCAGGACACAGGGGGCCCCTACTGAAGCTTTCTTT.